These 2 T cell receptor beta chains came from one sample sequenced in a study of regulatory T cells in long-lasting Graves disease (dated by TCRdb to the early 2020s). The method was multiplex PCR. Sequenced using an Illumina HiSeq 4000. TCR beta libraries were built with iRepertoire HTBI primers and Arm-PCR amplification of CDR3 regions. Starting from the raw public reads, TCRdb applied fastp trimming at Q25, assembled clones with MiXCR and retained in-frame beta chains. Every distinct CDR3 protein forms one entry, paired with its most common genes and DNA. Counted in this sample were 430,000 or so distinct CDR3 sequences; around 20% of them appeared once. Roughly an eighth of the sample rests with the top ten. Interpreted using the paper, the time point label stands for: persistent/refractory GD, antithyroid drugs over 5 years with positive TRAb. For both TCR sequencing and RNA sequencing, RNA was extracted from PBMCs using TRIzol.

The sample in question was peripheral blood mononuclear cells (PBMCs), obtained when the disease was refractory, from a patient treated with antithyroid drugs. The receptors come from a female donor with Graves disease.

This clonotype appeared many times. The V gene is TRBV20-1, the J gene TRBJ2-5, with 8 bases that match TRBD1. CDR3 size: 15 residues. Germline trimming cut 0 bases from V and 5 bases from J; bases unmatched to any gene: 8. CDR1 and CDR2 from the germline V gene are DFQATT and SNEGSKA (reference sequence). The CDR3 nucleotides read TGCAGTGCTAGAGATCTTAACAGGGGGAGCGAGACCCAGTACTTC. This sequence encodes CSARDLNRGSETQYF.

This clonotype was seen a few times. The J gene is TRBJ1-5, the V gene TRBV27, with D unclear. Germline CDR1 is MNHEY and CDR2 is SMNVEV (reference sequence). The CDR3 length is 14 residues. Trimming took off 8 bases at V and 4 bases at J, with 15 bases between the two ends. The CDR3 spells CASAQASENQPQHF. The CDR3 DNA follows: TGTGCCAGCGCCCAGGCGAGCGAGAATCAGCCCCAGCATTTT.